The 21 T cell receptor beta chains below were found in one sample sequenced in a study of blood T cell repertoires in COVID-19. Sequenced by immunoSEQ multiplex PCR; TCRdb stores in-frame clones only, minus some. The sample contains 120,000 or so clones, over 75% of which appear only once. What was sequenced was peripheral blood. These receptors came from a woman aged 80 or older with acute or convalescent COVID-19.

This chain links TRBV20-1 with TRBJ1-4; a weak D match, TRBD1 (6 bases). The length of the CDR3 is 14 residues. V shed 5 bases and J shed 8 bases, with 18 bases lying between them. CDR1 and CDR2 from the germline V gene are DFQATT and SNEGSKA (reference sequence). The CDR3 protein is CSAREGGPGEKLFF. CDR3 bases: TGCAGTGCTCGTGAAGGGGGACCTGGGGAAAAACTGTTTTTT.

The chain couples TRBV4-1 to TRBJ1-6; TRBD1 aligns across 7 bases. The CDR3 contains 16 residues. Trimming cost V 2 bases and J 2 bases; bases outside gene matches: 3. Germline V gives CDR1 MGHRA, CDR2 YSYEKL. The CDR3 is CASSQTGVPYNSPLHF. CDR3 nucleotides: TGCGCCAGCAGCCAAACAGGGGTGCCCTATAATTCACCCCTCCACTTT.

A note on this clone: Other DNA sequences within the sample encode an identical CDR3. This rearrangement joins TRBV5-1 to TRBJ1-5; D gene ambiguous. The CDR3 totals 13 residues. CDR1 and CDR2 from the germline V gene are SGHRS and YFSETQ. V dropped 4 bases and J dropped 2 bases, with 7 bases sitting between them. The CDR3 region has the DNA TGCGCCAGCAGCCTAGATGGCAATCAGCCCCAGCATTTT. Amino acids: CASSLDGNQPQHF.

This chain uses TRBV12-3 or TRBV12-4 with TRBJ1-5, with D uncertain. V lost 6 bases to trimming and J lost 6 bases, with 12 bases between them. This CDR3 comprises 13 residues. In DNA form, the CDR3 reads TGTGCCAGCAGAGGCCTCCCGGGTCAGCCCCAGCATTTT. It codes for CASRGLPGQPQHF.

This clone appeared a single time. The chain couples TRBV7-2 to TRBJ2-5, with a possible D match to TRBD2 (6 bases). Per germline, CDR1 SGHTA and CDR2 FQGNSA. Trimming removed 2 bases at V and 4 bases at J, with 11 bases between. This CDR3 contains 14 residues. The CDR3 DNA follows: TGTGCCAGCAGCTTATCGGGGGTCGCAGAGACCCAGTACTTC. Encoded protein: CASSLSGVAETQYF.

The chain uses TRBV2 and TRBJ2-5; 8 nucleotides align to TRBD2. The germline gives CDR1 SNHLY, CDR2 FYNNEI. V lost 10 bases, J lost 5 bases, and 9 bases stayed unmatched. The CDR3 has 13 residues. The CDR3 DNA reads TGTGCCACCCCGACTAGCGAGGGTGAGACCCAGTACTTC. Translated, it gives CATPTSEGETQYF. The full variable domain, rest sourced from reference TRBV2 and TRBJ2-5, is EPEVTQTPSHQVTQMGQEVILRCVPISNHLYFYWYRQILGQKVEFLVSFYNNEISEKSEIFDDQFSVERPDGSNFTLKIRSTKLEDSAMYFCATPTSEGETQYFGPGTRLLVL.

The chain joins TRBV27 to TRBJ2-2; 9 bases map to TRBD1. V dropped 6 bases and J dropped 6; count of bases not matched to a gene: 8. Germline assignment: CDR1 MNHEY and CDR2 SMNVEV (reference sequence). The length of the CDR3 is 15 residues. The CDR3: CASRAPGQGSGELFF. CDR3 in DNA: TGTGCCAGCAGAGCCCCGGGACAGGGTTCCGGGGAGCTGTTTTTT.

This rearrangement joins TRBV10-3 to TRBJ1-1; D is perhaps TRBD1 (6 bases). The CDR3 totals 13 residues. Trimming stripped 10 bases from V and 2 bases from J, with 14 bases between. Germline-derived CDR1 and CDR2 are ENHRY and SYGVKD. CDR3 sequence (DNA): TGTGCCACCCAAGGGGGAACAAACACTGAAGCTTTCTTT. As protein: CATQGGTNTEAFF.

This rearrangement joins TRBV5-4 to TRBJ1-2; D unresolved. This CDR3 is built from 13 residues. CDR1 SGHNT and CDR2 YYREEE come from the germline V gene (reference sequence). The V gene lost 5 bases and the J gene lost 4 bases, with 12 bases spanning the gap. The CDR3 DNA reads TGTGCCAGCAGAGGTCAACAGTCCTATGGCTACACCTTC. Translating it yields CASRGQQSYGYTF.

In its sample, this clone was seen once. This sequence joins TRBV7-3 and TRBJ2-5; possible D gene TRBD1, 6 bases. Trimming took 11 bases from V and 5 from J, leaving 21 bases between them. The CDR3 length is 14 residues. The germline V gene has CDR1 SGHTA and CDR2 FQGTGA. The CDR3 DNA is TGTGCCTTTATATCCTGCACAGGGAGTGAGACCCAGTACTTC. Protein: CAFISCTGSETQYF.

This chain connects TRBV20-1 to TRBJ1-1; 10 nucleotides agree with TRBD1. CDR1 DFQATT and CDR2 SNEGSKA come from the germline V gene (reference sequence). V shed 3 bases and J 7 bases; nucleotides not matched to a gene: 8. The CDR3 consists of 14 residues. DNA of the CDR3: TGCAGTGCTAGTGACAGGGGGCTATCCCATGAAGCTTTCTTT. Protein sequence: CSASDRGLSHEAFF.

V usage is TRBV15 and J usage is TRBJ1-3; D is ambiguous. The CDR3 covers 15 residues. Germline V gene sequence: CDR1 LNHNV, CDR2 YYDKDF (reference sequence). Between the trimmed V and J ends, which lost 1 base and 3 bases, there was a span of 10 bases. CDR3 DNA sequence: TGTGCCACCAGCAGAGGCGGTAATCTTGGAAACACCATATATTTT. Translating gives CATSRGGNLGNTIYF.

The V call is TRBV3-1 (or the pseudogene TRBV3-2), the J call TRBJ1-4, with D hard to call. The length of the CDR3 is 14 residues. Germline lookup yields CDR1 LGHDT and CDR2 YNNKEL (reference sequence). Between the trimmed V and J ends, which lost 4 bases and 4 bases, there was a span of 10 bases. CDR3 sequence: CASSLSGINEKLFF. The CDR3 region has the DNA TGTGCCAGCAGCCTCAGCGGAATTAATGAAAAACTGTTTTTT.

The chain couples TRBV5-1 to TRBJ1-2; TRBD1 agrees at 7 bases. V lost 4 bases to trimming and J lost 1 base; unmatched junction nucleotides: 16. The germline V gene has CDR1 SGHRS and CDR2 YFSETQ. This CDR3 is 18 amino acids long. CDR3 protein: CASSRRPSTGELNYGYTF. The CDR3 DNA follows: TGCGCCAGCAGCCGCAGACCCTCCACAGGGGAACTTAACTATGGCTACACCTTC. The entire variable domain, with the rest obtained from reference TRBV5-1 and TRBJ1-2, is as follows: KAGVTQTPRYLIKTRGQQVTLSCSPISGHRSVSWYQQTPGQGLQFLFEYFSETQRNKGNFPGRFSGRQFSNSRSEMNVSTLELGDSALYLCASSRRPSTGELNYGYTFGSGTRLTVV.

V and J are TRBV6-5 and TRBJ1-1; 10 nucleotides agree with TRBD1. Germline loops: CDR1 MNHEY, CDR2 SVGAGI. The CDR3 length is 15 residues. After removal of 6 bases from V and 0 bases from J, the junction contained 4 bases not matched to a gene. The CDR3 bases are TGTGCCAGCAGGACAGGGGGCGCAGTGAACACTGAAGCTTTCTTT. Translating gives CASRTGGAVNTEAFF.

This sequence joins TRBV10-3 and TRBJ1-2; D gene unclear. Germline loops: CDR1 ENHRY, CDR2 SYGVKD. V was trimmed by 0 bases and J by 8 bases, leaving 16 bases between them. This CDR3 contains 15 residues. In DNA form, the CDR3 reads TGTGCCATCAGTGAGTCGGAAGCGGCCCCTGGCGGCTACACCTTC. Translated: CAISESEAAPGGYTF.

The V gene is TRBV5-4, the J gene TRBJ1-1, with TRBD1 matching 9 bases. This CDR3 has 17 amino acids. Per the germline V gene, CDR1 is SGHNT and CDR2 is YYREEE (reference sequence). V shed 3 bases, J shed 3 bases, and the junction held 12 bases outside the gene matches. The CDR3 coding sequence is TGTGCCAGCAGCTCGTCCACAGGGGGCGGGAGAGACACTGAAGCTTTCTTT. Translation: CASSSSTGGGRDTEAFF.

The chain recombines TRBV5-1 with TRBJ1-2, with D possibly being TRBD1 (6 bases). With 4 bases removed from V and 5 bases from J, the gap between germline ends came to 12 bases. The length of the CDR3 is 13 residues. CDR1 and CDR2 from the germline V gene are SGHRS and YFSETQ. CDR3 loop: CASSGGGLYGYTF. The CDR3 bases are TGCGCCAGCAGCGGCGGGGGGCTATATGGCTACACCTTC.

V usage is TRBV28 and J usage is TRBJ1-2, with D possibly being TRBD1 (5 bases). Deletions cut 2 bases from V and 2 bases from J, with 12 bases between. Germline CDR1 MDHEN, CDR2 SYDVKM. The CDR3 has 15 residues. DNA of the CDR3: TGTGCCAGCAGTTTAGACAGTACTCTAAACTATGGCTACACCTTC. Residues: CASSLDSTLNYGYTF.

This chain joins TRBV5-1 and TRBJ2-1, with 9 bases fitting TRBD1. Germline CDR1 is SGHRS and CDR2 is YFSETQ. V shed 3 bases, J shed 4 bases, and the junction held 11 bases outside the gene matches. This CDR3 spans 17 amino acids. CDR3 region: CASSSLPTGGGYNEQFF. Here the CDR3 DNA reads TGCGCCAGCAGCTCCCTTCCGACAGGGGGGGGTTACAATGAGCAGTTCTTC.

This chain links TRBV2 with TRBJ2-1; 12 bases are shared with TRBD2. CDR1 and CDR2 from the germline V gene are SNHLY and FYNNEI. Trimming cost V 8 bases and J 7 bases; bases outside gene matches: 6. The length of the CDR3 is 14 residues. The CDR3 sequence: CASQTSGGYNEQFF. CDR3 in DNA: TGTGCCAGCCAGACTAGCGGGGGTTATAATGAGCAGTTCTTC.